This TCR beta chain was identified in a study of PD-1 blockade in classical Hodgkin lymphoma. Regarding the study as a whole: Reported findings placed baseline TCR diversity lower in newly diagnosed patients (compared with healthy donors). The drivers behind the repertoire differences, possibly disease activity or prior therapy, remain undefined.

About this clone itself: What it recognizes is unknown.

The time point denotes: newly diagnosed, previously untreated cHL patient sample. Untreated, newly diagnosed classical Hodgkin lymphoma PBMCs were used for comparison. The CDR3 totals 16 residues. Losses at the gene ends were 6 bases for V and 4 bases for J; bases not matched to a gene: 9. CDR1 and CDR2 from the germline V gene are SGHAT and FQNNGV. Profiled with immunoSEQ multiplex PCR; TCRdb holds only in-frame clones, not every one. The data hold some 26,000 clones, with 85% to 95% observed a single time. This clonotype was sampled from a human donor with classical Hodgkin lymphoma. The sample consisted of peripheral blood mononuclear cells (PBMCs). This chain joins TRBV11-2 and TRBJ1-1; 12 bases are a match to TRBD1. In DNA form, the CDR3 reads TGTGCCAGCAGGCGATGGGACAGGGGGCTTGGCACTGAAGCTTTCTTT. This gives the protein CASRRWDRGLGTEAFF.